Given below is one T cell receptor beta chain in context. The same CDR3 can be traced to other DNA sequences in this sample. This specimen belongs to a study of brain T cells in children with intractable seizures. Time point noted: blood from clinic visit 5 months post-surgery; TSC patient then seizure free. Sequencing was limited to surgery cases with top T cell transcript signatures in brain tissue. Sequenced by immunoSEQ multiplex PCR; TCRdb stores in-frame clones only, minus some. This table holds about 340,000 clones, over 90% found once. V lost 2 bases and J 0 bases, leaving 9 bases between the germline ends. Germline assignment: CDR1 SGDLS and CDR2 YYNGEE. This CDR3 has 14 amino acids.

The chain couples TRBV9 to TRBJ2-7, with a possible D match to TRBD2 (5 bases). This clonotype originated in a boy younger than two with tuberous sclerosis and intractable seizures. Source: peripheral blood, taken less than 6 months after surgery. CDR3 coding DNA: TGTGCCAGCAGCGTCGGTGGGAGCTCCTACGAGCAGTACTTC. Its translation: CASSVGGSSYEQYF.